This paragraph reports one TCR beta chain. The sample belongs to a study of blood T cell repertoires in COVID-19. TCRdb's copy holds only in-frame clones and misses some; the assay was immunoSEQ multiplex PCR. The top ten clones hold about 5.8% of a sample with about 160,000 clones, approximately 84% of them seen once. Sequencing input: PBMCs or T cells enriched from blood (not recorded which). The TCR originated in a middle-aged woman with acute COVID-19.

CDR3 protein: CASSAAETDTQYF. CDR3 coding DNA: TGTGCCAGCAGCGCGGCGGAGACAGATACGCAGTATTTT. The chain links TRBV6-4 to TRBJ2-3, with D unresolved. The CDR3 consists of 13 residues. V was cut by 6 bases and J by 3 bases, with 10 bases left in between. Germline V gene lookup returns CDR1 MRHNA and CDR2 SNTAGT.